These 23 T cell receptor beta chains came from one sample sequenced in a study of shared clonotypes between healthy human individuals. The repertoire was sequenced with immunoSEQ multiplex PCR; TCRdb's copy has only in-frame clones and lacks some. The repertoire holds 490,000 or so clones, with about three quarters as singletons. Sequenced input: PBMCs. The receptors come from a woman aged 40 to 55 in good health. Some clones in this sample may be carry-over from other donors' samples.

The rearrangement joins TRBV5-1 to TRBJ2-1; perhaps TRBD1 as D (5 bases). CDR1 SGHRS and CDR2 YFSETQ come from the germline V gene. This CDR3 has 13 amino acids. V gave up 4 bases and J gave up 5 bases, with 10 bases separating them. CDR3 region: CASSAGQNNEQFF. The CDR3 DNA reads as TGCGCCAGCAGCGCCGGACAAAACAATGAGCAGTTCTTC. The variable domain in full, with the rest retrieved from reference TRBV5-1 and TRBJ2-1, is KAGVTQTPRYLIKTRGQQVTLSCSPISGHRSVSWYQQTPGQGLQFLFEYFSETQRNKGNFPGRFSGRQFSNSRSEMNVSTLELGDSALYLCASSAGQNNEQFFGPGTRLTVL.

V gene TRBV21-1 combines with J gene TRBJ1-5. TRBV21-1 is flagged as a pseudogene. This CDR3 contains 19 residues. Written as DNA, the CDR3 is TGTGCCAGCAGCAGCCCTGACCCGGGGGGCCGATACGGCAATCAGCCCCAGCATTTT. Translated: CASSSPDPGGRYGNQPQHF.

The chain carries TRBV20-1 and TRBJ2-3; a possible D gene is TRBD1 (5 bases). The CDR3 extends over 11 amino acids. Germline V gene sequence: CDR1 DFQATT, CDR2 SNEGSKA (reference sequence). The V end was cut by 6 bases, the J end by 6 bases, with 10 bases between. The chain's CDR3 is CSANPGDTQYF. CDR3 nucleotide sequence: TGCAGTGCAAACCCAGGGGATACGCAGTATTTT.

The chain combines TRBV28 with TRBJ1-1; D unclear. The CDR3 has 13 amino acids. V was clipped by 6 bases and J by 1 base, with 9 bases between them. CDR1 is MDHEN and CDR2 is SYDVKM in the germline V gene. The chain's CDR3 is CASSRARNTEAFF. The CDR3 DNA reads as TGTGCCAGCAGCCGAGCACGGAACACTGAAGCTTTCTTT.

This clone is judged medium-sized. This chain uses TRBV5-1 with TRBJ2-1; a possible D gene is TRBD2 (5 bases). The CDR3 is 14 residues long. Germline CDR1 reads SGHRS; CDR2 reads YFSETQ. V lost 0 bases and J lost 8, with 12 bases in between. CDR3 in DNA: TGCGCCAGCAGCTTGGCCCAGATGCGGGATGAGCAGTTCTTC. Translated, it gives CASSLAQMRDEQFF.

V is TRBV28 and J is TRBJ2-7; D uncertain. Trimming left V 5 bases short and J 0 bases short, with 17 bases between. The CDR3 consists of 16 residues. The germline V gene encodes CDR1 MDHEN and CDR2 SYDVKM. The CDR3 sequence: CASSPVLVVSSYEQYF. CDR3 bases: TGTGCCAGCAGTCCGGTTCTAGTCGTCAGCTCCTACGAGCAGTACTTC.

The V call is TRBV18, the J call TRBJ1-5; maybe TRBD1 (6 bases). This CDR3 has 13 residues. In germline, CDR1 is KGHSH, CDR2 LQKENI. Trimming cost V 8 bases and J 3 bases, with 11 bases left between them. CDR3 nucleotide sequence: TGTGCCAGCGGCGGGGGGCCCAATCAGCCCCAGCATTTT. Protein: CASGGGPNQPQHF.

In this sample, this clone turned up once. The CDR3: CSVIHYEQYF. The CDR3 region has the DNA TGCAGCGTAATACACTACGAGCAGTACTTC. The genes are TRBV29-1 and TRBJ2-7; no clear D gene. The V end was cut by 6 bases, the J end by 3 bases, with 6 bases between. The CDR3 has 10 residues. Germline V gene lookup returns CDR1 SQVTM and CDR2 ANQGSEA.

V gene TRBV7-3 combines with J gene TRBJ2-6, with D possibly TRBD1 on 6 matching bases. With 5 bases removed from V and 0 bases from J, the gap between germline ends came to 20 bases. Germline values: CDR1 SGHTA, CDR2 FQGTGA. The CDR3 spans 19 residues. The CDR3 DNA sequence: TGTGCCAGCAGCCCCAGTGGACAGACCAATCCCTCTGGGGCCAACGTCCTGACTTTC. Translating gives CASSPSGQTNPSGANVLTF.

This clone occurred a few times. The rearrangement joins TRBV13 to TRBJ2-5, with TRBD2 matching over 13 bases. Germline V gives CDR1 PRHDT, CDR2 FYEKMQ (reference sequence). J lost 4 bases, V lost 5 bases, and 4 bases had no gene match. This CDR3 region has 15 residues. CDR3 coding DNA: TGTGCCAGCAGCACTAGCGGGAGGGGCCCAGAGACCCAGTACTTC. Translation: CASSTSGRGPETQYF.

CDR3 bases: TGTGCCAGCAGTCGGGACAGGGTGGGAAGCGAGCAGTACTTC. Its protein is CASSRDRVGSEQYF. The V gene is TRBV6-5, the J gene TRBJ2-7; 9 bases align to TRBD1. The CDR3 length is 14 residues. J gave up 6 bases and V 5 bases, and 8 bases lay outside the gene matches. Germline CDR1 is MNHEY and CDR2 is SVGAGI.

This chain uses TRBV6-6 with TRBJ2-7; maybe TRBD1 (6 bases). The V end was cut by 6 bases, the J end by 0 bases, with 12 bases between. The CDR3 is made up of 14 amino acids. Germline assignment: CDR1 MNHNY and CDR2 SVGAGI (reference sequence). CDR3 sequence reads: CASRRTALSYEQYF. The CDR3 DNA reads as TGTGCCAGCAGAAGGACAGCGCTCTCCTACGAGCAGTACTTC.

J is TRBJ2-1 and V is TRBV11-3, with 10 bases lining up with TRBD2. The germline V gene encodes CDR1 SGHNT and CDR2 YENEEA. This CDR3 spans 16 amino acids. After removal of 3 bases from V and 4 bases from J, the junction contained 6 bases not matched to a gene. Written as DNA, the CDR3 is TGTGCCAGCAGCTTTAGGACTAGCGGAGCATACAATGAGCAGTTCTTC. Translated, it gives CASSFRTSGAYNEQFF.

The chain has TRBV18 and TRBJ2-1; maybe TRBD1 (6 bases). Trimming took off 4 bases at V and 10 bases at J, with 17 bases between the two ends. CDR3 size: 14 residues. The germline CDR1 and CDR2 sequences are KGHSH and LQKENI. CDR3 in amino acids: CASSHHPGAQEQFF. CDR3 DNA: TGTGCCAGCTCACACCATCCAGGGGCGCAGGAGCAGTTCTTC.

About this clone itself: No DNA is shown, since the ends of the CDR3 on it are uncertain; the CDR3 is the one TCRdb lists. This chain uses TRBV28 with TRBJ1-6. Including both end residues, the CDR3 is 13 amino acids long. CDR1 and CDR2 (germline): MDHEN, SYDVKM. This chain's CDR3 is CASSSSVNSPLHF.

The J gene is TRBJ1-6, the V gene TRBV30; no clear D. With 3 bases removed from V and 11 bases from J, the gap between germline ends came to 14 bases. This CDR3 is 13 amino acids long. Germline assignment: CDR1 GTSNPN and CDR2 SVGIG (reference sequence). CDR3 loop: CAWRGGVWAPLHF. CDR3 bases: TGTGCCTGGAGGGGCGGGGTTTGGGCACCCCTCCACTTT.

The CDR3 DNA reads TGTGCCTGGAGTAAGGGGTACCAAGAGACCCAGTACTTC. Its protein is CAWSKGYQETQYF. The chain recombines TRBV30 with TRBJ2-5; TRBD1 is a possible D gene (5 bases). Germline V gene data show CDR1 as GTSNPN and CDR2 as SVGIG (reference sequence). This CDR3 is built from 13 residues. V was shortened by 2 bases and J by 0 bases, with 7 bases between the two germline ends.

The sample holds one count of this clone. The chain links TRBV7-2 to TRBJ2-5; TRBD2 matches at 9 bases. The germline V gene encodes CDR1 SGHTA and CDR2 FQGNSA. With V trimmed by 1 base and J by 5 bases, 8 bases remained unmatched. The CDR3 spans 16 residues. The CDR3 coding sequence is TGTGCCAGCAGCTTAGGTCTAGGCGGGAGGGCCGAGACCCAGTACTTC. Protein: CASSLGLGGRAETQYF.

This clone was seen once. V usage is TRBV5-1 and J usage is TRBJ2-1; D might be TRBD1 or TRBD2, each matching 5 bases. The CDR3 totals 14 residues. From germline, CDR1 is SGHRS and CDR2 YFSETQ. Trimming left V 0 bases short and J 7 bases short, with 11 bases between. The CDR3 reads CASSLDGTKNEQFF. The CDR3 bases are TGCGCCAGCAGCTTGGATGGGACCAAAAATGAGCAGTTCTTC.

The chain uses TRBV6-6 and TRBJ2-4; tentatively, D is TRBD1 or TRBD2 (5 bases each). The CDR3 is made up of 14 amino acids. V was trimmed by 5 bases and J by 6 bases, leaving 14 bases between them. Germline V lookup: CDR1 MNHNY, CDR2 SVGAGI (reference sequence). The chain's CDR3 is CASSRAEGINIQYF. The CDR3 DNA reads as TGTGCCAGCAGTCGAGCAGAGGGGATAAACATTCAGTACTTC.

The genes are TRBV28 and TRBJ2-7; D remains ambiguous. From germline, CDR1 is MDHEN and CDR2 SYDVKM. The V end lost 1 base, the J end lost 7 bases, and 11 bases lay between the germline ends. CDR3 length equals 13 residues. CDR3 amino acids: CASSLFQREEQYF. CDR3 nucleotide sequence: TGTGCCAGCAGTTTATTCCAGCGTGAAGAGCAGTACTTC.

The V gene is TRBV9, the J gene TRBJ2-3; 8 nucleotides match TRBD2. Germline V gene data show CDR1 as SGDLS and CDR2 as YYNGEE. This CDR3 is built from 14 residues. The V and J ends lost 4 bases and 11 bases, in that order; junction bases with no gene match: 12. In DNA, the CDR3 is TGTGCCAGCAGCTCGGGAGGGGCTAGGCCCCTGCAGTATTTT. It translates to CASSSGGARPLQYF. The full variable domain, in which reference TRBV9 and TRBJ2-3 provide the parts outside the CDR3, is DSGVTQTPKHLITATGQRVTLRCSPRSGDLSVYWYQQSLDQGLQFLIQYYNGEERAKGNILERFSAQQFPDLHSELNLSSLELGDSALYFCASSSGGARPLQYFGPGTRLTVL.

The genes are TRBV2 and TRBJ1-2; unclear D gene. V was clipped by 7 bases and J by 3 bases, with 12 bases between them. The CDR3 extends over 13 amino acids. CDR1 is SNHLY and CDR2 is FYNNEI in the germline V gene. CDR3 nucleotides: TGTGCCAGCATGCCGGGGTACTACTATGGCTACACCTTC. Translation: CASMPGYYYGYTF.